This TCR beta chain was captured in a study of cytomegalovirus exposure and HLA in healthy donors. Study-level information: Earlier findings included some 120 million unique TCR beta sequences obtained from about 179 million T cells. Study-wide findings and caveats: The authors later found most CMV-associated TCR beta chains appeared HLA-restricted. Later on, an analysis found that several of the most significant clusters appeared to be linked to common viral pathogens, which included parvovirus B19. It was about 150 TCR beta chains that were listed as cytomegalovirus-associated.

A note on this clone: The antigen remains undetermined.

This CDR3 is 14 amino acids long. Germline loops: CDR1 SGDLS, CDR2 YYNGEE. V was pared by 3 bases and J by 1 base, with 10 bases between. The PCR employed 60 Vbeta primers together with 13 Jbeta primers. Profiled with immunoSEQ multiplex PCR; TCRdb holds only in-frame clones, not every one. Recorded for this sample: about 130,000 clones. This sequence was found in a man between 18 and 29 years old in good health and CMV-seronegative. This chain links TRBV9 with TRBJ2-5, with a tentative D call TRBD1 (6 bases). The source material was PBMCs. CDR3 amino acids: CASSARGSQETQYF. The CDR3 nucleotides read TGTGCCAGCAGCGCGAGGGGGAGCCAAGAGACCCAGTACTTC.